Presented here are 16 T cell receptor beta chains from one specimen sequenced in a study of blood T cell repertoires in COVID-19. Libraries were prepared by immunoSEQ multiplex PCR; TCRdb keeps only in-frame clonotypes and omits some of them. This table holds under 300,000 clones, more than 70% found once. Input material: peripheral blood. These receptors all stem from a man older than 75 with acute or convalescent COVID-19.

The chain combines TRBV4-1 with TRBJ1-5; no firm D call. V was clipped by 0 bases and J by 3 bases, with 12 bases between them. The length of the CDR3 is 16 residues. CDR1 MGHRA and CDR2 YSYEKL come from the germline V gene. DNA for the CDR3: TGCGCCAGCAGCCAAGATCCGGGATTTCCCAATCAGCCCCAGCATTTT. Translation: CASSQDPGFPNQPQHF.

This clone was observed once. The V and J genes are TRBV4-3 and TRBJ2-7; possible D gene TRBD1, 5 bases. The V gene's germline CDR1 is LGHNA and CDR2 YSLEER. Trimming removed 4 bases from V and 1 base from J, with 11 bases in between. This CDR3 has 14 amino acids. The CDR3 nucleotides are TGCGCCAGCAGCCGATCGGACACATCCTACGAGCAGTACTTC. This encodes CASSRSDTSYEQYF.

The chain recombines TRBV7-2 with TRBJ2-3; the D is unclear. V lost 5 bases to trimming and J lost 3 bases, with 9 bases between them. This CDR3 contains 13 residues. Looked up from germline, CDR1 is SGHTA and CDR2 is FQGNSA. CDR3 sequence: CASSPVFTDTQYF. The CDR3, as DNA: TGTGCCAGCAGCCCAGTTTTTACAGATACGCAGTATTTT.

DNA of the CDR3: TGTGCCAGCAGTCCTCAGAACTCCTACGAGCAGTACTTC. This gives the protein CASSPQNSYEQYF. The V call is TRBV28, the J call TRBJ2-7, with D unclear. The germline V and J ends were trimmed by 5 bases and 0 bases, with 8 bases remaining between them. Germline CDR1 reads MDHEN; CDR2 reads SYDVKM. The CDR3 has 13 residues.

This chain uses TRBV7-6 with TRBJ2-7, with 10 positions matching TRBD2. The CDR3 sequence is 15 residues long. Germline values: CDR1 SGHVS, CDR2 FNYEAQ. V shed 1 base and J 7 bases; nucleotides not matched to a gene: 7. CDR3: CASSLGPSGSGEQYF. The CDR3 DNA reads TGTGCCAGCAGCTTAGGCCCTAGCGGGAGTGGAGAGCAGTACTTC. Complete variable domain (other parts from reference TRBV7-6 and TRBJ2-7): GAGVSQSPRYKVTKRGQDVALRCDPISGHVSLYWYRQALGQGPEFLTYFNYEAQQDKSGLPNDRFSAERPEGSISTLTIQRTEQRDSAMYRCASSLGPSGSGEQYFGPGTRLTVT.

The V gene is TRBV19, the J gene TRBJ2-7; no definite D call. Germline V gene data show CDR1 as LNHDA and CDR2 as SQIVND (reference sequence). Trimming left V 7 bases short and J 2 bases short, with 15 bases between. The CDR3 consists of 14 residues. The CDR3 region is CASTPTFGPYEQYF. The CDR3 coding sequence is TGTGCCAGTACCCCGACATTCGGTCCCTACGAGCAGTACTTC.

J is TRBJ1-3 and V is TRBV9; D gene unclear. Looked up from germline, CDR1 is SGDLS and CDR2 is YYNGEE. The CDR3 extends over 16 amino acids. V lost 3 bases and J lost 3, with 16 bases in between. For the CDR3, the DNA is TGTGCCAGCAGCGCTCGGGAAACAGTAGGTGGAAACACCATATATTTT. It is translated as CASSARETVGGNTIYF.

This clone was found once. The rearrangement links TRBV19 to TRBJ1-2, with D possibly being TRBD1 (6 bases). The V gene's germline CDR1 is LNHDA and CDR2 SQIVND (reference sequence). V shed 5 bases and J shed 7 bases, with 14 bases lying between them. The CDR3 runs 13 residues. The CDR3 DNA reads TGTGCCAGTAGTGCATTGGGGGGGCCTGGCTACACCTTC. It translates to CASSALGGPGYTF.

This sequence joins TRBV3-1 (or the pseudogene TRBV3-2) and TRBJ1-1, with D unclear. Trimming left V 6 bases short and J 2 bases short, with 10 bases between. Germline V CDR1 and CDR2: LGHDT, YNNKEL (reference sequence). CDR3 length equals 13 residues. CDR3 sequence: CASSTTENTEAFF. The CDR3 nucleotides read TGTGCCAGCAGTACCACAGAAAACACTGAAGCTTTCTTT.

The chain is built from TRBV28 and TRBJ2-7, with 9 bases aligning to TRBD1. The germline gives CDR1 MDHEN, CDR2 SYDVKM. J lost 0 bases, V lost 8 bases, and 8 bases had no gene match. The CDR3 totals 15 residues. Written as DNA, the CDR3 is TGTGCCAGCGGATCCTCGGGACAGGGCTCCTACGAGCAGTACTTC. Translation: CASGSSGQGSYEQYF.

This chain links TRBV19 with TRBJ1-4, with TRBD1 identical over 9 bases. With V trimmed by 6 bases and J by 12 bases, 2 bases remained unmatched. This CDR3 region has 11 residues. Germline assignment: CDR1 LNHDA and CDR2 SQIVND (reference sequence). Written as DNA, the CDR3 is TGTGCCAGTAGGGGACAGGGTCAACTGTTTTTT. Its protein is CASRGQGQLFF.

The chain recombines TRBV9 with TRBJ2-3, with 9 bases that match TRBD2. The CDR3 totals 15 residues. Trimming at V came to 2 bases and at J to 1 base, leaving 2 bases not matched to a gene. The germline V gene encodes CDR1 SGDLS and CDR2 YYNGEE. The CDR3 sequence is CASSVRTSGTDTQYF. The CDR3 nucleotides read TGTGCCAGCAGCGTGAGGACTAGCGGCACAGATACGCAGTATTTT. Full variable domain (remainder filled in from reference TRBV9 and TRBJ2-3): DSGVTQTPKHLITATGQRVTLRCSPRSGDLSVYWYQQSLDQGLQFLIQYYNGEERAKGNILERFSAQQFPDLHSELNLSSLELGDSALYFCASSVRTSGTDTQYFGPGTRLTVL.

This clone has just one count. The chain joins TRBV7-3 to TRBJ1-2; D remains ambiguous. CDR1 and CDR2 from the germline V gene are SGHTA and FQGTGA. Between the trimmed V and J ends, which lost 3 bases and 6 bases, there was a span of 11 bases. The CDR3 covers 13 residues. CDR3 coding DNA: TGTGCCAGCAGCTTGGGTGGACTCCATGGCTACACCTTC. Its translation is CASSLGGLHGYTF.

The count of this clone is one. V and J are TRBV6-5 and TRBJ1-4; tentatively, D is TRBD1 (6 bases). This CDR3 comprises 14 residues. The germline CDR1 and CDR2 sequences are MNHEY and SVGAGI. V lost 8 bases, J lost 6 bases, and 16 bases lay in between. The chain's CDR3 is CASATGSMYEKLFF. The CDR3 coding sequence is TGTGCCAGCGCTACAGGGTCAATGTATGAAAAACTGTTTTTT.

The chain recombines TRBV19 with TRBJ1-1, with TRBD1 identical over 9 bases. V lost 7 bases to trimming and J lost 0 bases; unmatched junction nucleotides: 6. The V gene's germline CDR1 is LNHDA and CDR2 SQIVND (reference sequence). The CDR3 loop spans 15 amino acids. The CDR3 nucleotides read TGTGCCAGTAACTCACAGGGGGCTCTGAACACTGAAGCTTTCTTT. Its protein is CASNSQGALNTEAFF.

DNA of the CDR3: TGCGCCAGCAGCACAGGGGGCACAGATACGCAGTATTTT. It yields the protein CASSTGGTDTQYF. The gene calls are TRBV10-2 and TRBJ2-3, with 7 bases aligning to TRBD1. After removal of 6 bases from V and 1 base from J, the junction contained 1 base not matched to a gene. CDR3 length: 13 residues. Germline lookup yields CDR1 WSHSY and CDR2 SAAADI.